This T cell receptor (beta chain) is from a study of T cell responses to AZD1222 COVID-19 vaccine (dated by TCRdb to the early 2020s). For the wider study: TCR sequencing was performed for 230 to 250 trial participants, of whom roughly 200 were given two doses of AZD1222 and around 26 were given two doses of MenACWY control vaccine. Enrollment into the trials was organized by age into subgroups of 18-55, 56-69 and 70-plus years, and those subgroups contained roughly 150, 30 and 60 TCR-sequenced participants, respectively. Results the study describes overall, beyond this receptor: CD4 TCRs associated with the vaccine covered the entire spike protein, and the dominant responses were in regions 160-218 and 743-854. In the small 56-69-year group, the increase in depth fell short of significance, most likely because of low power. After two AZD1222 doses, spike-specific TCR breadth and depth were significantly higher than at day 0 and than in MenACWY recipients. Reportedly, close to half of the unique spike-specific TCRs recognized epitopes lying outside the regions that are mutated in the B.1.351 and B.1.1.7 variants. Only five to seven AZD1222 recipients were SARS-CoV-2 seropositive at baseline, limiting conclusions about previously exposed vaccinees. No day 14 peak-response samples were available, so repertoires were characterized only after the peak T cell response. Participants were mostly white British and included more females than males, and it was suggested by the authors that clonal diversity may have been underestimated.

The sample's time point, from its label and the paper: about 28 days (+/-7) after the second vaccine dose. AZD1222 recipients whose second dose came at about 4 weeks and those whose second dose came at about 12 weeks were combined into one group, since spike-specific TCR depth and breadth did not differ between the two schedules. Samples from vaccinated people were obtained from the UK trials COV001 and COV002, which included a single-blind randomized controlled phase 2/3 trial of AZD1222 (ChAdOx1 nCoV-19) in healthy adults. For TCRbeta chain sequencing, PBMC samples were collected from trial participants at day 0 and at day 28 after the second dose. The CDR3 regions of human TCRbeta chains were analyzed by immunosequencing. Per the authors' processing: TCRs in the repertoires were matched against a reference library of SARS-CoV-2-specific TCRs that had been generated with the MIRA antigen-specificity platform. Breadth meant the fraction of unique TCRs that were SARS-CoV-2-associated, whereas depth meant the fraction of total T cells that were SARS-CoV-2-associated. Using the MIRA data, each spike-specific TCR was mapped to the spike region that the TCR reacts to and placed in a CD4 or CD8 class. Log10-transformed breadth and depth values were compared by one-way ANOVA with Sidak's multiple comparisons tests. This immuneACCESS table, as held by TCRdb, lists in-frame sequences with V and J called but not all clones. Of the missing ones, under half trace to an unresolved V gene in checked studies; the others have no known cause. V and J calls and clone size come straight from that table; D and trimming were deduced from the DNA. The sample includes over 130,000 clones, with roughly nine tenths observed a single time. The top ten constitute 1.6% of the sample.

V is pared back by 2 bases and J by 3 bases, with 1 base lying between the germline termini. The CDR3 contains 11 residues, cysteine and phenylalanine counted. Of the read, only the CDR3 DNA is kept; its 33 bases are in frame from base 1. Per the germline V gene, MDHEN is the CDR1 and SYDVKM is the CDR2. Details on this clone: Its antigen specificity is not known. Base-call qualities are not available, and no considerably larger clone is one nucleotide away.

This TCR derives from an adult who received the AZD1222 COVID-19 vaccine. This sample comprised peripheral blood, obtained 28 days after the second AZD1222 dose. The chain joins TRBV28 to TRBJ1-2; too little of a D gene remains to name it. Read as DNA, the sequence is TGTGCCAGCAGTTTAGACTATGGCTACACCTTC. It translates as CASSLDYGYTF.